This entry describes one TCR beta chain. Its cognate antigen is unknown. Method: immunoSEQ multiplex PCR; TCRdb's copy keeps in-frame clones and lacks some. The sample has some 60,000 clones; less than 85% are singletons. The source of the sample is a study of T cell clones after liver transplantation. Across the study: Draws occurred before transplant, before withdrawal, and after complete or failed withdrawal.

General study findings and limits: Conclusions were preliminary, with small, heterogeneous patient groups. Rather than being deleted, graft donor-reactive T cells may have moved into the graft. Low donor cell numbers restricted donor-reactive repertoire measurement in two subjects.

The clonotype comes from a human patient who received a liver transplant. Part of the T cells may come from the graft donor. The source material was CD4+ T cells from blood, sampled at the roughly 15-month timepoint.

The CDR3 reads CASSWTGVQETQYF. The CDR3 region has the DNA TGTGCCAGCAGCTGGACAGGGGTCCAAGAGACCCAGTACTTC. J is TRBJ2-5 and V is TRBV7-9, with 9 nucleotides matching TRBD1. V lost 4 bases and J lost 1; bases outside the gene matches: 1. CDR1 and CDR2 from the germline V gene are SEHNR and FQNEAQ (reference sequence). The CDR3 spans 14 residues.